This T cell receptor beta chain was found in a study of T cells in women clearing cervical HPV infection. This CDR3 comprises 13 residues. Germline V gene data show CDR1 as SGHDT and CDR2 as YYEEEE. Study-wide results and caveats: T-cell numbers per sample were unknown and may explain richness differences.

Concerning this clone itself: Its antigen is still unknown. The CDR3 is cut off 3 residues early in the read; its end comes from the germline J gene.

Produced via immunoSEQ multiplex PCR; TCRdb's table is partial and in-frame only. In total, the table holds roughly 15,000 clones. The TCR comes from a woman aged 18 to 75 with a cervical HPV16 infection that either progressed to CIN3+ or cleared (not recorded which). The rearrangement joins TRBV5-6 to TRBJ1-2; D possibly corresponds to TRBD1 (5 bases). The sample was blood buffy coat. CDR3 sequence: CASSLDRREGYTF. CDR3 DNA, as far as it was read: TGTGCCAGCAGCTTGGACCGCAGGGAGGGC. Variable domain in full (rest from reference TRBV5-6 and TRBJ1-2): DAGVTQSPTHLIKTRGQQVTLRCSPKSGHDTVSWYQQALGQGPQFIFQYYEEEERQRGNFPDRFSGHQFPNYSSELNVNALLLGDSALYLCASSLDRREGYTFGSGTRLTVV.